What follows describes a single T cell receptor (beta chain). The record originates from a study of blood T cell repertoires in COVID-19. Overall study: Acute-phase and convalescent COVID-19 samples originated in the United States, Italy and Spain. The analysed material was cDNA or gDNA that came from T cells, B-cell-depleted T cells, or PBMCs.

As handled by the study authors: How many nucleated cells were present was estimated from reference gene primer amplification. Assay used: immunoSEQ multiplex PCR; TCRdb lists only in-frame clones, some missing. D and trimming come from the DNA, and the V and J calls and clone size come from that table. The sample records about 130,000 clones, more than 70% being singletons. This CDR3 contains 13 residues. Trimming removed 0 bases at V and 6 bases at J, with 8 bases between. Germline V gives CDR1 KGHSH, CDR2 LQKENI. This TCR derives from a man in his fifties or sixties with acute or convalescent COVID-19. Material for sequencing was peripheral blood. V gene TRBV18 combines with J gene TRBJ1-1; D unresolved. CDR3 nucleotides: TGTGCCAGCTCACCACCCCTAGACGCTGAAGCTTTCTTT. Encoded protein: CASSPPLDAEAFF. Together with reference TRBV18 and TRBJ1-1, the CDR3 gives the full variable domain: NAGVMQNPRHLVRRRGQEARLRCSPMKGHSHVYWYRQLPEEGLKFMVYLQKENIIDESGMPKERFSAEFPKEGPSILRIQQVVRGDSAAYFCASSPPLDAEAFFGQGTRLTVV.